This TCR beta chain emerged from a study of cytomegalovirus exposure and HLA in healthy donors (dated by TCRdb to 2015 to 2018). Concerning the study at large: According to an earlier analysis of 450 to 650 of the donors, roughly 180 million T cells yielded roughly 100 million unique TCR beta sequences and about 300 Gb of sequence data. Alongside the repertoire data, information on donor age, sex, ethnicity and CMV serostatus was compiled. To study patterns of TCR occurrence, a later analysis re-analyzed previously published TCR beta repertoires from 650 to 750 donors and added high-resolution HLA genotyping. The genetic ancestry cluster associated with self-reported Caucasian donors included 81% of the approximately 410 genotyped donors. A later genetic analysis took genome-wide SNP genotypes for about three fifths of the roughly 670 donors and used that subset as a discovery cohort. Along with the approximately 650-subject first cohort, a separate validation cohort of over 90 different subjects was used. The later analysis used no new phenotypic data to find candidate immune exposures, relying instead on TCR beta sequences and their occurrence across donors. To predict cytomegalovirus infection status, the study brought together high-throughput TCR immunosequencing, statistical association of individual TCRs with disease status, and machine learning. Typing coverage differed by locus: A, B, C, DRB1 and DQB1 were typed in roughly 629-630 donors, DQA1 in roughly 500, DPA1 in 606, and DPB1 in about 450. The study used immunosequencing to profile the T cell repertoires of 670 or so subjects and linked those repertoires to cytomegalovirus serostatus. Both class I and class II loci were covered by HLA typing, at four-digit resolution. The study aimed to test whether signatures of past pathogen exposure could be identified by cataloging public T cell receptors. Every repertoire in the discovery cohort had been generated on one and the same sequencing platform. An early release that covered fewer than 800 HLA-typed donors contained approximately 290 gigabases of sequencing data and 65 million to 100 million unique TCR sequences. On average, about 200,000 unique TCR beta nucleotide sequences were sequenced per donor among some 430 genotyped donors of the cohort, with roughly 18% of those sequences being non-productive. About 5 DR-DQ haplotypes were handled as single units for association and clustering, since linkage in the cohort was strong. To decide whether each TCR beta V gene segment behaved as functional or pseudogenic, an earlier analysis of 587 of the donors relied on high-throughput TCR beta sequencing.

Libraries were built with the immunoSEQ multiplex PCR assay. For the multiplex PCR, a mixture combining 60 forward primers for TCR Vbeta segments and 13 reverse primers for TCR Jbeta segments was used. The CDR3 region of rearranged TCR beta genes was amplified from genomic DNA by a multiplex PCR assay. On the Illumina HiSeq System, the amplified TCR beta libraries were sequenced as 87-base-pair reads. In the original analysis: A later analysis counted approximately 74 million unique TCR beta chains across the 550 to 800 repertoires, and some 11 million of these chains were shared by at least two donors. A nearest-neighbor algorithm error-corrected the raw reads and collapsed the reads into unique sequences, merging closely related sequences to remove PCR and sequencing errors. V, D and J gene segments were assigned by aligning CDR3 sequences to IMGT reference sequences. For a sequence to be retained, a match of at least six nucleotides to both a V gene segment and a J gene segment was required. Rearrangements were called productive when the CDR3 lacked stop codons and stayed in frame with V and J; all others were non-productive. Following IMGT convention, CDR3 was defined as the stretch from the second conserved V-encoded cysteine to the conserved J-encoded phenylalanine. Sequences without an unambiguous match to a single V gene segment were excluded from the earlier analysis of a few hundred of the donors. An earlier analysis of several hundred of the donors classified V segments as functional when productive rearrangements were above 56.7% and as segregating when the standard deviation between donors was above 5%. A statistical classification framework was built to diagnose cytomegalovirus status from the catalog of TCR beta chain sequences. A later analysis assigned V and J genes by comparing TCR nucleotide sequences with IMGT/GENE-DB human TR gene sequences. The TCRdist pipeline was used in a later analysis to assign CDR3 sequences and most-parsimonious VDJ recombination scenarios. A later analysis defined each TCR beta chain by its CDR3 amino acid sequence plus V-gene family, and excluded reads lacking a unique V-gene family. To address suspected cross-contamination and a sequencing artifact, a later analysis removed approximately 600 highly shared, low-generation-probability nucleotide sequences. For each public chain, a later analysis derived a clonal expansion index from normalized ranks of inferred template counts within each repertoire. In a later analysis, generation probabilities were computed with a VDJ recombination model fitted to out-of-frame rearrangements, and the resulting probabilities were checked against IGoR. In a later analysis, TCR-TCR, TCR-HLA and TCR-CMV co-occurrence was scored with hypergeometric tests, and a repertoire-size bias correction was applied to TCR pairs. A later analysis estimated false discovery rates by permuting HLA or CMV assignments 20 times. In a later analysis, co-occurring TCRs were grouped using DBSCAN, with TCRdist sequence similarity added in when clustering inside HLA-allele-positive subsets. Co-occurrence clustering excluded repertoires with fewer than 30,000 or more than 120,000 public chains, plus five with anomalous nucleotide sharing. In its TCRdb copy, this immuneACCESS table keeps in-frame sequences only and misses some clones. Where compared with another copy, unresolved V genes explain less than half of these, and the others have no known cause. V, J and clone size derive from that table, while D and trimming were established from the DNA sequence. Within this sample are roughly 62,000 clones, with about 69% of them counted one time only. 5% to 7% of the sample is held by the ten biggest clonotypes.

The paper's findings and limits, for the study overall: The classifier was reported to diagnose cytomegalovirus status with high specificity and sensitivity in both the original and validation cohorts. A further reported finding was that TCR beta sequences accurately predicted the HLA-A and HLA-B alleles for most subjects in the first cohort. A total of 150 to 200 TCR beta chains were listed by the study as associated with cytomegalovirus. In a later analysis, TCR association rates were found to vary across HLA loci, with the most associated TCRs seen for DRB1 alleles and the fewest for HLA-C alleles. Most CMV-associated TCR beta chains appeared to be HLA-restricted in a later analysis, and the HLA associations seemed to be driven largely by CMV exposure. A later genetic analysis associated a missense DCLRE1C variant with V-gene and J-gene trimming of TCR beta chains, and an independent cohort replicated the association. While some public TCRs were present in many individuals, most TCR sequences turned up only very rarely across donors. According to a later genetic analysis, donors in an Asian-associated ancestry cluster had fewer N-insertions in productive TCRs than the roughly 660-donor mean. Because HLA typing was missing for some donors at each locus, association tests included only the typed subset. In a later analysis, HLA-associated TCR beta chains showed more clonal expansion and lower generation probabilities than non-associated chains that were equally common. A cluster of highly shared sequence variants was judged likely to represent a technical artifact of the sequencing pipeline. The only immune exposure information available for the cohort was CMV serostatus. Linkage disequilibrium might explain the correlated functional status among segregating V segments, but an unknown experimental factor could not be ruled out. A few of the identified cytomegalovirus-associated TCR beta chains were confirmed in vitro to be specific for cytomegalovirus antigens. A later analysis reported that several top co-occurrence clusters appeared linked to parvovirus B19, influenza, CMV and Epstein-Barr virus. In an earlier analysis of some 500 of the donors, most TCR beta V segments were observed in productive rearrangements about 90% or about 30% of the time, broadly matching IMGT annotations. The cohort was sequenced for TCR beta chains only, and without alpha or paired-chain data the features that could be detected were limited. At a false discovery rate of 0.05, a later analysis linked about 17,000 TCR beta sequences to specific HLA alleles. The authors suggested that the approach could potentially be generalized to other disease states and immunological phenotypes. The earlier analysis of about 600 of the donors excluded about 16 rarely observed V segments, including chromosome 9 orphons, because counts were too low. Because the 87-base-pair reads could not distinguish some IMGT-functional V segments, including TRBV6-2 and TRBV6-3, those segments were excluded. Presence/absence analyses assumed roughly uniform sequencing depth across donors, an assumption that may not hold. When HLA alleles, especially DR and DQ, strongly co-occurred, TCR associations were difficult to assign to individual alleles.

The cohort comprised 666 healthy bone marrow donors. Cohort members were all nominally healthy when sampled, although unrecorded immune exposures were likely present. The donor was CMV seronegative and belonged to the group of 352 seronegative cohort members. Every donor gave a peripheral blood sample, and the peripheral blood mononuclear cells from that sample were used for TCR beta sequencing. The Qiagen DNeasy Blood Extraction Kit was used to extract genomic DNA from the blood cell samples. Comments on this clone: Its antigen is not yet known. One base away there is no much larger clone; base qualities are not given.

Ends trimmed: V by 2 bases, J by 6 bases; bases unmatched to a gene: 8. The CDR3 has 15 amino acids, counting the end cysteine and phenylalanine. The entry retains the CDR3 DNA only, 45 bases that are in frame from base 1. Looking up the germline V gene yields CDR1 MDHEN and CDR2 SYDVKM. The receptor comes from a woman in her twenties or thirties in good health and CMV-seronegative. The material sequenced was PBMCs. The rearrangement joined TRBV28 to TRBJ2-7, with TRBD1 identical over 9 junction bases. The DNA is TGTGCCAGCAGTTTAATCCCTCGGACAGGGGTCGAGCAGTACTTC. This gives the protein CASSLIPRTGVEQYF.